This TCR beta chain emerged from a study of blood T cell repertoires in COVID-19. Some clones are missing from TCRdb's copy, which holds only in-frame ones; the method was immunoSEQ multiplex PCR. The sample lists roughly 130,000 clones, more than 70% occurring once. This CDR3 contains 14 residues. V shed 4 bases, J shed 13 bases, and the junction held 11 bases outside the gene matches. Germline loops: CDR1 SGHRS, CDR2 YFSETQ. The sequence was collected from a woman aged 60-75 years with acute or convalescent COVID-19. V and J are TRBV5-1 and TRBJ1-4; TRBD1 matches 9 bases. Sequencing was performed on peripheral blood. CDR3 nucleotide sequence: TGCGCCAGCAGCGCGGGACAGGGACCAGATGGACTGTTTTTT. Residues: CASSAGQGPDGLFF. Drawing the rest from reference TRBV5-1 and TRBJ1-4, the complete variable domain is KAGVTQTPRYLIKTRGQQVTLSCSPISGHRSVSWYQQTPGQGLQFLFEYFSETQRNKGNFPGRFSGRQFSNSRSEMNVSTLELGDSALYLCASSAGQGPDGLFFGSGTQLSVL.